This TCR beta chain was sequenced during a study of memory CD4+ T cells and cytomegalovirus serostatus. Study-level background: Donors were healthy Belgian adults, 10 or so CMV seropositive and roughly 25 seronegative. Findings of the study overall: Each of approximately 63 CMV-associated TCRbeta sequences occurred in one to five individuals. The CMV-associated TCR signature appears largely within the CD4+ memory repertoire.

Germline V CDR1 and CDR2: LNHNV, YYDKDF (reference sequence). This CDR3 has 14 amino acids. V lost 3 bases to trimming and J lost 2 bases, with 8 bases between them. This clone was counted a single time. Antigen specificity is unknown. The sort gate was single viable CD3+CD4+CD8-CD45RO+ cells for memory CD4+ T cells. Positive selection with CD4 microbeads enriched total CD4+ T cells. Assay used: immunoSEQ multiplex PCR; TCRdb lists only in-frame clones, some missing. The repertoire consists of around 44,000 clones, with approximately 80% occurring once and the leading ten covering roughly 6.5%. The sample was memory CD4+ T cells from blood. This TCR derives from an adult in good health and CMV-seronegative. This sequence joins TRBV15 and TRBJ1-5; no reliable D call. CDR3 region: CATSSYVGNQPQHF. The CDR3 region has the DNA TGTGCCACCAGCAGTTATGTGGGCAATCAGCCCCAGCATTTT. The whole variable domain, filled in from reference TRBV15 and TRBJ1-5, reads DAMVIQNPRYQVTQFGKPVTLSCSQTLNHNVMYWYQQKSSQAPKLLFHYYDKDFNNEADTPDNFQSRRPNTSFCFLDIRSPGLGDTAMYLCATSSYVGNQPQHFGDGTRLSIL.